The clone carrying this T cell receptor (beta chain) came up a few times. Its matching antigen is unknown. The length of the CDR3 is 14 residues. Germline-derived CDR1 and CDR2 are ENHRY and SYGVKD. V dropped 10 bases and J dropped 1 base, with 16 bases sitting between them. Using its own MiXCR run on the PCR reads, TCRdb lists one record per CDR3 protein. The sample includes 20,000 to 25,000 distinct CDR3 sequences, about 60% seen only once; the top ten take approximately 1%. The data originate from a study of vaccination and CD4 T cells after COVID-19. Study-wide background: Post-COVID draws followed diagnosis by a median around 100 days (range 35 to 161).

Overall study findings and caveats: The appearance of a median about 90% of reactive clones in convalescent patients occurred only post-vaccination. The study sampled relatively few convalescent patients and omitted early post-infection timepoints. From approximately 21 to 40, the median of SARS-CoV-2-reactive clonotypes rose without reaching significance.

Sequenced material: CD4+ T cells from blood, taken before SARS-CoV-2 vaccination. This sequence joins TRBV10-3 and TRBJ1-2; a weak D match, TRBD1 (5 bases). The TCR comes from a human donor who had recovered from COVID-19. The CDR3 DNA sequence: TGTGCCACTACGGACATCGGGGATAACTATGGCTACACCTTC. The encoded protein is CATTDIGDNYGYTF.